Below are 32 T cell receptor beta chains sequenced from a single sample in a study of blood T cell repertoires in COVID-19. TCRdb's table, derived via immunoSEQ multiplex PCR, lists solely in-frame clones and lacks some. The repertoire holds some 170,000 clones, with 78% as singletons. The sequenced material came from PBMCs or T cells enriched from blood (not recorded which). These receptors came from a woman between 50 and 59 years old who had recovered from COVID-19.

The chain employs TRBV19 and TRBJ1-4; D is uncertain. The CDR3 runs 14 residues. Germline CDR1 is LNHDA and CDR2 is SQIVND (reference sequence). Trimming took off 5 bases at V and 5 bases at J, with 12 bases between the two ends. Written as DNA, the CDR3 is TGTGCCAGTAGTCACGGCAGGTGGAATGAAAAACTGTTTTTT. Protein: CASSHGRWNEKLFF. Looking up the rest from reference TRBV19 and TRBJ1-4 gives the full variable domain: DGGITQSPKYLFRKEGQNVTLSCEQNLNHDAMYWYRQDPGQGLRLIYYSQIVNDFQKGDIAEGYSVSREKKESFPLTVTSAQKNPTAFYLCASSHGRWNEKLFFGSGTQLSVL.

The V gene is TRBV7-9, the J gene TRBJ1-4; D ambiguous. Germline CDR1 and CDR2: SEHNR and FQNEAQ (reference sequence). Trimming took 5 bases from V and 0 from J, leaving 10 bases between them. This CDR3 has 15 amino acids. The CDR3 spells CASSSARATNEKLFF. DNA of the CDR3: TGTGCCAGCAGCAGTGCCCGAGCAACTAATGAAAAACTGTTTTTT.

This chain uses TRBV7-7 with TRBJ2-1, with TRBD1 matching 7 bases. This CDR3 contains 16 residues. V trimming: 1 base; J trimming: 5 bases; junction bases outside the gene matches: 8. CDR1 is SSHAT and CDR2 is FNYEAQ in the germline V gene (reference sequence). The CDR3 region is CASSLGSAGGNNEQFF. CDR3 DNA: TGTGCCAGCAGCTTAGGTTCGGCAGGGGGTAACAATGAGCAGTTCTTC.

The gene calls are TRBV24-1 and TRBJ1-3, with TRBD1 matching over 7 bases. Germline loops: CDR1 KGHDR, CDR2 SFDVKD. The length of the CDR3 is 19 residues. The ends lost 2 bases at V and 0 bases at J; junction bases unmatched: 12. The CDR3 nucleotides are TGTGCCACCAGTGATTCTCAGGGGGAGAAATTACACTCTGGAAACACCATATATTTT. It yields the protein CATSDSQGEKLHSGNTIYF.

The chain employs TRBV18 and TRBJ2-1; possibly TRBD2 for D (6 bases). Germline values: CDR1 KGHSH, CDR2 LQKENI. The V end lost 0 bases, the J end lost 7 bases, and 16 bases lay between the germline ends. The CDR3 totals 16 residues. The CDR3 protein is CASSPPVTGGQNEQFF. The CDR3 coding sequence is TGTGCCAGCTCACCACCGGTTACAGGAGGGCAAAATGAGCAGTTCTTC.

J is TRBJ1-6 and V is TRBV21-1. TRBV21-1 is a pseudogene locus. The CDR3 is 17 residues long. The CDR3 reads CASSKGWGSAGNSPLHF. In nucleotides, the CDR3 is TGTGCCAGCAGCAAAGGATGGGGATCAGCGGGTAATTCACCCCTCCACTTT.

This chain links TRBV29-1 with TRBJ2-7, with TRBD1 matching 7 bases. V was clipped by 6 bases and J by 5 bases; unmatched bases: 7. The V gene's germline CDR1 is SQVTM and CDR2 ANQGSEA. CDR3 length: 12 residues. CDR3 residues: CSVATGVDEQYF. The CDR3 DNA reads TGCAGCGTGGCAACAGGGGTGGACGAGCAGTACTTC.

V and J are TRBV3-1 (or the pseudogene TRBV3-2) and TRBJ1-2; 9 bases fit TRBD1. The CDR3 is 15 amino acids. The ends lost 5 bases at V and 4 bases at J; junction bases unmatched: 8. CDR1 LGHDT and CDR2 YNNKEL come from the germline V gene (reference sequence). CDR3 protein: CASSGGGQGSYGYTF. CDR3 bases: TGTGCCAGCAGCGGGGGGGGACAGGGTAGCTATGGCTACACCTTC.

The chain recombines TRBV19 with TRBJ2-7; D gene unclear. Trimming stripped 5 bases from V and 3 bases from J, with 14 bases between. The length of the CDR3 is 14 residues. The germline gives CDR1 LNHDA, CDR2 SQIVND (reference sequence). The CDR3 sequence: CASSVQSTGYEQYF. The CDR3 nucleotides are TGTGCCAGTAGTGTCCAGTCAACGGGCTACGAGCAGTACTTC.

The chain links TRBV6-5 to TRBJ2-7, with 7 bases aligning to TRBD1. Trimming removed 6 bases from V and 3 bases from J; junction bases left unmatched: 11. The CDR3 runs 15 residues. Per germline, CDR1 MNHEY and CDR2 SVGAGI. CDR3 region: CASRLRDREHYEQYF. The CDR3 region has the DNA TGTGCCAGCAGACTCCGGGACAGAGAGCACTACGAGCAGTACTTC.

V gene TRBV19 combines with J gene TRBJ1-2, with 7 nucleotides matching TRBD1. With V trimmed by 10 bases and J by 2 bases, 13 bases remained unmatched. The CDR3 covers 15 residues. Per the germline V gene, CDR1 is LNHDA and CDR2 is SQIVND (reference sequence). CDR3 in amino acids: CATLIPGQLNYGYTF. The CDR3, as DNA: TGTGCCACGCTGATACCGGGACAGCTCAACTATGGCTACACCTTC.

The CDR3: CASSQEVTGIQGGYTF. In nucleotides, the CDR3 is TGCGCCAGCAGCCAAGAAGTAACAGGGATACAGGGTGGCTACACCTTC. This sequence joins TRBV4-1 and TRBJ1-2; TRBD1 might be the D (6 bases). V lost 0 bases to trimming and J lost 7 bases, with 18 bases between them. Germline V gene lookup returns CDR1 MGHRA and CDR2 YSYEKL. The CDR3 runs to 16 residues.

This chain links TRBV27 with TRBJ2-1; TRBD2 matches at 9 bases. There are 15 residues in the CDR3. Germline CDR1 and CDR2: MNHEY and SMNVEV (reference sequence). V lost 3 bases and J lost 3; bases outside the gene matches: 3. The CDR3 nucleotides read TGTGCCAGCAGTTTGCGGGAGGGCGTCTACAATGAGCAGTTCTTC. Amino acids: CASSLREGVYNEQFF.

The CDR3 nucleotides are TGTGCCAGCAGCCAAGTTTTCGATGAGCAGTTCTTC. Its protein product is CASSQVFDEQFF. This chain connects TRBV14 to TRBJ2-1; D gene uncertain. Trimming cost V 1 base and J 8 bases, with 6 bases left between them. Germline CDR1 is SGHDN and CDR2 is FVKESK. This CDR3 has 12 amino acids.

The rearrangement links TRBV4-2 to TRBJ2-7; 7 bases agree with TRBD2. There are 17 residues in the CDR3. CDR1 is LGHNA, CDR2 YNFKEQ, per germline. J lost 4 bases, V lost 0 bases, and 12 bases had no gene match. CDR3 amino acids: CASSQEIAAGPAYEQYF. For the CDR3, the DNA is TGTGCCAGCAGCCAAGAAATTGCAGCGGGGCCAGCTTACGAGCAGTACTTC.

The chain carries TRBV6-5 and TRBJ2-1, with TRBD1 identical over 11 bases. This CDR3 is built from 16 residues. CDR1 is MNHEY, CDR2 SVGAGI, per germline. The junction had 6 bases not matched to a gene; V was cut back by 4 bases and J by 4 bases. For the CDR3, the DNA is TGTGCCAGCAGTTCTTTTGGACAGGGGGCTTACAATGAGCAGTTCTTC. It translates to CASSSFGQGAYNEQFF.

This clone was seen just once. The chain uses TRBV12-3 or TRBV12-4 and TRBJ2-2; D is undetermined. This CDR3 contains 13 residues. Trimming stripped 3 bases from V and 4 bases from J, with 6 bases between. The chain's CDR3 is CASSFLSTGELFF. CDR3 bases: TGTGCCAGCAGTTTTTTGAGCACCGGGGAGCTGTTTTTT.

In this sample, this clone turned up a few times. V usage is TRBV19 and J usage is TRBJ2-6; 7 nucleotides line up with TRBD2. Trimming took 4 bases from V and 4 from J; bases not matched to a gene: 7. The CDR3 runs to 16 residues. Germline loops: CDR1 LNHDA, CDR2 SQIVND (reference sequence). Here the CDR3 DNA reads TGTGCCAGTAGTAAGACTAGCTTCGCCGGGGCCAACGTCCTGACTTTC. It translates to CASSKTSFAGANVLTF.

The CDR3 bases are TGTGCCAGCAGCCACGGCCGAGCGGACAGGGCTGAAGCTTTCTTT. It is translated as CASSHGRADRAEAFF. The V call is TRBV7-9, the J call TRBJ1-1; 8 bases are a match to TRBD1. Germline trimming cut 5 bases from V and 6 bases from J; bases unmatched to any gene: 11. CDR3 length equals 15 residues. Germline V gene sequence: CDR1 SEHNR, CDR2 FQNEAQ (reference sequence).

This chain joins TRBV27 and TRBJ2-7, with a possible D match to TRBD2 (5 bases). Trimming shortened V by 3 bases and J by 4 bases, and 10 bases separated the two germline ends. This CDR3 region has 13 residues. The V gene's germline CDR1 is MNHEY and CDR2 SMNVEV (reference sequence). DNA for the CDR3: TGTGCCAGCAGTTTGGAAGGAGGATACGAGCAGTACTTC. It specifies CASSLEGGYEQYF.

This clone has just a few counts. The chain couples TRBV29-1 to TRBJ2-3; 14 positions agree with TRBD2. The ends lost 4 bases at V and 0 bases at J; junction bases unmatched: 0. This CDR3 spans 15 amino acids. CDR1 is SQVTM, CDR2 ANQGSEA, per germline. CDR3 residues: CSVGLAGGSTDTQYF. DNA of the CDR3: TGCAGCGTTGGACTAGCGGGAGGGAGCACAGATACGCAGTATTTT.

V usage is TRBV4-1 and J usage is TRBJ1-2; TRBD1 aligns across 9 bases. The CDR3 is made up of 15 amino acids. Germline V gene lookup returns CDR1 MGHRA and CDR2 YSYEKL. V was clipped by 1 base and J by 4 bases; unmatched bases: 4. CDR3 bases: TGCGCCAGCAGCCAAGGGATGGGACAGGGCTATGGCTACACCTTC. Encoded protein: CASSQGMGQGYGYTF.

The chain couples TRBV5-6 to TRBJ2-7; no firm D call. The germline V and J ends were trimmed by 1 base and 0 bases, with 2 bases remaining between them. CDR3 size: 12 residues. Per the germline V gene, CDR1 is SGHDT and CDR2 is YYEEEE. DNA for the CDR3: TGTGCCAGCAGCTTGCGCTCCTACGAGCAGTACTTC. It is translated as CASSLRSYEQYF.

V is TRBV4-3 and J is TRBJ1-1; 10 bases are shared with TRBD1. The germline CDR1 and CDR2 sequences are LGHNA and YSLEER. V lost 3 bases, J lost 7 bases, and 5 bases stayed unmatched. There are 14 residues in the CDR3. CDR3 amino acids: CASSHMTGGDEAFF. The CDR3 region has the DNA TGCGCCAGCAGCCACATGACAGGGGGCGATGAAGCTTTCTTT.

CDR3 sequence reads: CASSPLDANTGELFF. DNA of the CDR3: TGTGCCAGCAGCCCTCTAGACGCGAACACCGGGGAGCTGTTTTTT. The chain links TRBV7-9 to TRBJ2-2; D is uncertain. V was cut by 5 bases and J by 0 bases, with 10 bases left in between. The CDR3 is made up of 15 amino acids. Germline assignment: CDR1 SEHNR and CDR2 FQNEAQ (reference sequence).

V usage is TRBV23-1 and J usage is TRBJ2-1; 7 positions agree with TRBD1. TRBV23-1 is placed among ORFs of uncertain function. V lost 6 bases and J lost 7; bases outside the gene matches: 12. CDR3 size: 15 residues. CDR3 in DNA: TGCGCCAGCAGCCTACCGGGACAGCAAGGGAATGAGCAGTTCTTC. Amino acids: CASSLPGQQGNEQFF.

This clone was seen more than once but under ten times. In DNA, the CDR3 is TGTGCCAGCAGTTCGATGGGGGAGGCGGCGGGCTACACCTTC. Translating it yields CASSSMGEAAGYTF. V usage is TRBV28 and J usage is TRBJ1-2, with D possibly TRBD1 on 5 matching bases. Germline loops: CDR1 MDHEN, CDR2 SYDVKM. V gave up 4 bases and J gave up 8 bases, with 17 bases separating them. The CDR3 totals 14 residues.

The rearrangement joins TRBV6-5 to TRBJ2-7; TRBD1 might be the D (7 bases). The CDR3 consists of 14 residues. The germline V gene encodes CDR1 MNHEY and CDR2 SVGAGI. Between the trimmed V and J ends, which lost 4 bases and 3 bases, there was a span of 13 bases. The CDR3 spells CASSLRGQNYEQYF. The CDR3 nucleotides are TGTGCCAGCAGTTTGCGGGGACAGAACTACGAGCAGTACTTC.

The chain uses TRBV5-1 and TRBJ1-2; 8 bases fit TRBD1. Per the germline V gene, CDR1 is SGHRS and CDR2 is YFSETQ. The CDR3 extends over 21 amino acids. V shed 5 bases and J 3 bases; nucleotides not matched to a gene: 27. The CDR3 DNA reads as TGCGCCAGCAGTCACGACTCACAGGGGATTCAACACAGGGGGATAGACTATGGCTACACCTTC. Translating it yields CASSHDSQGIQHRGIDYGYTF.

This chain connects TRBV19 to TRBJ2-2; TRBD2 is a possible D gene (5 bases). The germline CDR1 and CDR2 sequences are LNHDA and SQIVND (reference sequence). Trimming stripped 7 bases from V and 5 bases from J, with 14 bases between. This CDR3 is built from 14 residues. As DNA, the CDR3 is TGTGCCAGTATTGGTCTAGCCCGAACCGGGGAGCTGTTTTTT. Its translation is CASIGLARTGELFF.

V gene TRBV30 combines with J gene TRBJ2-2; D gene ambiguous. The CDR3 length is 13 residues. V was trimmed by 0 bases and J by 7 bases, leaving 9 bases between them. Germline V gene lookup returns CDR1 GTSNPN and CDR2 SVGIG (reference sequence). CDR3 bases: TGTGCCTGGAGTGTTGTCCGAGGCGGGGAGCTGTTTTTT. Amino acids: CAWSVVRGGELFF.

V and J are TRBV28 and TRBJ1-2, with 7 bases fitting TRBD1. Looked up from germline, CDR1 is MDHEN and CDR2 is SYDVKM. This CDR3 has 15 residues. The ends lost 4 bases at V and 0 bases at J; junction bases unmatched: 5. This chain's CDR3 is CASSSGDSPNYGYTF. CDR3 DNA sequence: TGTGCCAGCAGTTCCGGGGACAGCCCTAACTATGGCTACACCTTC.